Listed below are T cell receptor beta chains from one sample, sequenced in a study of blood T cell repertoires in COVID-19. TCRdb's table, derived via immunoSEQ multiplex PCR, lists solely in-frame clones and lacks some. The sample has 650,000 to 800,000 clones, over 80% seen once; the top ten hold over 0.2%. Material for sequencing was peripheral blood. These TCRs come from a woman aged 18-29 years with acute or convalescent COVID-19. Both conserved end residues are part of each CDR3. The D gene is left open where the match is weak. Expanded clones get a size class; other rows say once, few or many, or leave the size out.

v_call,d_call,j_call,clone_size,cdr3_aa,cdr3_nt
TRBV27,-,TRBJ2-7,-,CASSLTAGLPSTRQYF,TGTGCCAGCAGTTTAACTGCGGGACTTCCTTCTACGAGGCAGTACTTC
TRBV7-2,-,TRBJ2-5,-,CASSSRVGKETQYF,TGTGCCAGCAGCTCTCGGGTCGGTAAGGAGACCCAGTACTTC
TRBV11-3,TRBD1,TRBJ1-4,once,CASSPTAGPGGVCGNEKLFF,TGTGCCAGCAGCCCAACCGCCGGGCCAGGGGGCGTTTGTGGTAATGAAAAACTGTTTTTT
TRBV5-6,TRBD1,TRBJ1-4,-,CASSRQGAGEKLFF,TGTGCCAGCAGCAGACAGGGGGCGGGAGAAAAACTGTTTTTT
TRBV27,TRBD1,TRBJ2-5,-,CASKRTGVGETQYF,TGTGCCAGCAAACGGACAGGGGTGGGCGAGACCCAGTACTTC
TRBV29-1,TRBD1,TRBJ1-2,-,CSVETGGRYGYTF,TGCAGCGTTGAGACAGGGGGACGGTATGGCTACACCTTC
TRBV30,TRBD1,TRBJ1-1,-,CAWLRQGGSWTEAFF,TGTGCCTGGCTTAGACAGGGTGGGTCGTGGACTGAAGCTTTCTTT
TRBV4-1,-,TRBJ2-3,-,CASSQGQLGRDTQYF,TGCGCCAGCAGCCAAGGGCAACTTGGGAGAGATACGCAGTATTTT
TRBV5-1,-,TRBJ1-2,-,CASTPLNKDSPNDYGYTF,TGCGCCAGCACCCCTCTCAACAAGGACAGCCCAAACGACTATGGCTACACCTTC
TRBV5-6,TRBD1,TRBJ1-6,-,CASSLGAGTGGNSPLHF,TGTGCCAGCAGCTTGGGAGCGGGGACAGGGGGAAATTCACCCCTCCACTTT
TRBV4-1,-,TRBJ2-2,-,CASRPGTMNTGELFF,TGCGCCAGCAGACCGGGGACAATGAACACCGGGGAGCTGTTTTTT
TRBV27,-,TRBJ2-7,few,CASSLRGYEQYF,TGTGCCAGCAGCCTCAGGGGCTACGAGCAGTACTTC
TRBV7-2,TRBD1,TRBJ1-1,-,CASSSMTGDTEAFF,TGTGCCAGCAGCTCCATGACAGGGGACACTGAAGCTTTCTTT
TRBV19,TRBD1,TRBJ1-4,-,CASSGTVDNEKLFF,TGTGCCAGTAGTGGGACAGTCGATAATGAAAAACTGTTTTTT
TRBV11-2,-,TRBJ1-5,few,CASRRIKGGRTDSNQPQHF,TGTGCCAGCAGGCGAATAAAAGGAGGGCGAACGGATAGCAATCAGCCCCAGCATTTT
TRBV7-2,TRBD2,TRBJ2-1,-,CASSLMAGGPNEQFF,TGTGCCAGCAGCTTAATGGCGGGGGGCCCCAATGAGCAGTTCTTC
TRBV21-1,-,TRBJ2-1,-,CASSKGRDAYNEQFF,TGTGCCAGCAGCAAAGGCAGGGATGCCTACAATGAGCAGTTCTTC
TRBV14,-,TRBJ1-2,-,CASSQTGWNGYTF,TGTGCCAGCAGCCAAACAGGGTGGAATGGCTACACCTTC
TRBV12-3/TRBV12-4,-,TRBJ1-5,-,CASSPQGSQPQHF,TGTGCCAGCAGCCCCCAGGGGAGTCAGCCCCAGCATTTT
TRBV7-2,-,TRBJ2-3,-,CASSSGTDTQYF,TGTGCCAGCAGCTCCGGCACAGATACGCAGTATTTT
TRBV21-1,-,TRBJ2-2,-,CASSSKTATNTGELFF,TGTGCCAGCAGCTCTAAGACAGCGACTAACACCGGGGAGCTGTTTTTT
TRBV3-1/TRBV3-2,-,TRBJ2-7,-,CASSLRDKLGEQYF,TGTGCCAGCAGCCTCCGGGACAAACTAGGAGAGCAGTACTTC
TRBV5-6,TRBD1,TRBJ1-4,-,CASSPPGQATNEKLFF,TGTGCCAGCAGCCCTCCGGGACAGGCAACTAATGAAAAACTGTTTTTT
TRBV27,-,TRBJ2-1,-,CASSFLRSGSPYNEQFF,TGTGCCAGCAGTTTTCTCAGATCAGGGTCCCCTTACAATGAGCAGTTCTTC